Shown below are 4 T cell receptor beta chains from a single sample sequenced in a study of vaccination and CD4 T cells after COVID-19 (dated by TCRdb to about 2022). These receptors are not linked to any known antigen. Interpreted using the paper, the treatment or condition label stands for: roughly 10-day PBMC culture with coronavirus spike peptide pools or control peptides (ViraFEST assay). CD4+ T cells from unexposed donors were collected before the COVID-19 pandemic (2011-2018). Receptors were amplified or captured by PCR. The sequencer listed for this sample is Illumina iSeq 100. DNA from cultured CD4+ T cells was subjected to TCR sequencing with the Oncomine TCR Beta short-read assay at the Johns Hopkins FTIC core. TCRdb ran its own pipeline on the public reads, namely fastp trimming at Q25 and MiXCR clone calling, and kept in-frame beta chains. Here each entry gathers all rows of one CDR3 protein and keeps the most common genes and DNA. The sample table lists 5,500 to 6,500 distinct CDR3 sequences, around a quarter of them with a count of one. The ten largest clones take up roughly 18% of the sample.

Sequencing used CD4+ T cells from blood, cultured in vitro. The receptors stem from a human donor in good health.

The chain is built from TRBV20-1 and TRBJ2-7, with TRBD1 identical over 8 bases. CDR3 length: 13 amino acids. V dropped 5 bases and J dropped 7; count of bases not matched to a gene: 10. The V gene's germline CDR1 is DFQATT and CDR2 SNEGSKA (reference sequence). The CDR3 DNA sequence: TGCAGTGCTCCCGGGACAGGCAGTTTTGAGCAGTACTTC. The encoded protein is CSAPGTGSFEQYF.

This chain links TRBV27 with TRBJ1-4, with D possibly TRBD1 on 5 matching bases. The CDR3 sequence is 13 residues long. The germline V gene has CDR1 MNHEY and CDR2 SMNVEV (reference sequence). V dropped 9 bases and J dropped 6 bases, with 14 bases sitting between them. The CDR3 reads CASKPGWDEKLFF. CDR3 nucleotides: TGTGCCAGTAAACCAGGGTGGGATGAAAAACTGTTTTTT.

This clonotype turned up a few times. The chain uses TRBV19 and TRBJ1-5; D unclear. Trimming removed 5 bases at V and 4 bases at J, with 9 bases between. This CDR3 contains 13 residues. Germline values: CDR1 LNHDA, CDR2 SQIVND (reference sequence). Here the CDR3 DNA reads TGTGCCAGTAGTGATACACTAAATCAGCCCCAGCATTTT. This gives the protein CASSDTLNQPQHF.

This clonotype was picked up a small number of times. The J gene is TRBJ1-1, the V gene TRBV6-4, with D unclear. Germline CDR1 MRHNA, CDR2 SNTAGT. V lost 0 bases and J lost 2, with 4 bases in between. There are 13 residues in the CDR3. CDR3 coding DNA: TGTGCCAGCAGTGACTCTGACAACACTGAAGCTTTCTTT. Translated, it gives CASSDSDNTEAFF.